A selection of T cell receptor beta chains follows, all from one sample in a study of regulatory T cells in long-lasting Graves disease. TCRdb analysed the multiplex PCR reads with MiXCR anew, one entry per CDR3 protein. Of 400,000 to 500,000 distinct CDR3 sequences listed, around a fifth are singletons. This material consisted of peripheral blood mononuclear cells (PBMCs), taken when the disease was refractory, from a patient treated with antithyroid drugs. The receptors were sampled from a female donor with Graves disease. Each CDR3 is given with its conserved first and last residue. D genes are given only for firm matches. Expanded clones get a size class; other rows say once, few or many, or leave the size out.

CDR3 length: 12; clone size: few; J gene: TRBJ2-2; D gene: .; V gene: TRBV5-4; CDR3 protein: CASSLDGRELFF; CDR3 DNA: TGTGCCAGCAGCTTAGACGGACGGGAGCTGTTTTTT
CDR3 length: 14; clone size: many; J gene: TRBJ2-7; D gene: TRBD1; V gene: TRBV28; CDR3 protein: CASSTPGQGYEQYF; CDR3 DNA: TGTGCCAGCAGTACGCCGGGACAGGGCTACGAGCAGTACTTC
CDR3 length: 16; clone size: .; J gene: TRBJ2-1; D gene: .; V gene: TRBV11-2; CDR3 protein: CASSAGGGMVYNEQFF; CDR3 DNA: TGTGCCAGCAGCGCCGGCGGCGGGATGGTTTACAATGAGCAGTTCTTC
CDR3 length: 14; clone size: few; J gene: TRBJ1-1; D gene: .; V gene: TRBV30; CDR3 protein: CAWREGGVNTEAFF; CDR3 DNA: TGTGCCTGGAGAGAGGGGGGAGTAAACACTGAAGCTTTCTTT
CDR3 length: 16; clone size: .; J gene: TRBJ2-7; D gene: .; V gene: TRBV4-3; CDR3 protein: CASSQEHIANGGEQYF; CDR3 DNA: TGCGCCAGCAGCCAAGAGCATATAGCGAATGGTGGCGAGCAGTACTTC
CDR3 length: 15; clone size: many; J gene: TRBJ1-4; D gene: .; V gene: TRBV3-1; CDR3 protein: CASSTAGRSNEKLFF; CDR3 DNA: TGTGCCAGCAGCACGGCAGGGCGTTCTAATGAAAAACTGTTTTTT
CDR3 length: 15; clone size: .; J gene: TRBJ1-5; D gene: .; V gene: TRBV5-5; CDR3 protein: CASSSLWGLDQPQHF; CDR3 DNA: TGTGCCAGCAGCTCTCTTTGGGGGCTGGATCAGCCCCAGCATTTT
CDR3 length: 15; clone size: few; J gene: TRBJ2-5; D gene: TRBD1; V gene: TRBV9; CDR3 protein: CASSEAGRGTGTQYF; CDR3 DNA: TGTGCCAGCAGCGAAGCCGGAAGGGGGACAGGGACCCAGTACTTC
CDR3 length: 14; clone size: .; J gene: TRBJ1-3; D gene: .; V gene: TRBV28; CDR3 protein: CASSPQDRRNTIYF; CDR3 DNA: TGTGCCAGCAGCCCTCAGGACAGACGAAACACCATATATTTT
CDR3 length: 11; clone size: few; J gene: TRBJ2-1; D gene: .; V gene: TRBV5-1; CDR3 protein: CASLPWDEQFF; CDR3 DNA: TGCGCCAGCTTACCCTGGGATGAGCAGTTCTTC
CDR3 length: 20; clone size: .; J gene: TRBJ2-5; D gene: .; V gene: TRBV7-8; CDR3 protein: CASSPGRRATGDTLQETQYF; CDR3 DNA: TGTGCCAGCAGCCCAGGAAGGCGGGCGACCGGCGATACCCTCCAAGAGACCCAGTACTTC
CDR3 length: 12; clone size: few; J gene: TRBJ2-7; D gene: .; V gene: TRBV4-1; CDR3 protein: CASSSWMGEQYF; CDR3 DNA: TGCGCCAGCAGCTCCTGGATGGGCGAGCAGTACTTC
CDR3 length: 16; clone size: many; J gene: TRBJ1-1; D gene: .; V gene: TRBV29-1; CDR3 protein: CSVEGGAWWEDTEAFF; CDR3 DNA: TGCAGCGTTGAAGGGGGGGCATGGTGGGAGGACACTGAAGCTTTCTTT
CDR3 length: 15; clone size: many; J gene: TRBJ2-7; D gene: .; V gene: TRBV5-5; CDR3 protein: CASSLARGASYEQYF; CDR3 DNA: TGTGCCAGCAGCTTGGCCCGTGGGGCGTCCTACGAGCAGTACTTC
CDR3 length: 13; clone size: .; J gene: TRBJ2-4; D gene: TRBD2; V gene: TRBV7-9; CDR3 protein: CASSLIPGGIQYF; CDR3 DNA: TGTGCCAGCAGCTTAATACCGGGGGGCATTCAGTACTTC